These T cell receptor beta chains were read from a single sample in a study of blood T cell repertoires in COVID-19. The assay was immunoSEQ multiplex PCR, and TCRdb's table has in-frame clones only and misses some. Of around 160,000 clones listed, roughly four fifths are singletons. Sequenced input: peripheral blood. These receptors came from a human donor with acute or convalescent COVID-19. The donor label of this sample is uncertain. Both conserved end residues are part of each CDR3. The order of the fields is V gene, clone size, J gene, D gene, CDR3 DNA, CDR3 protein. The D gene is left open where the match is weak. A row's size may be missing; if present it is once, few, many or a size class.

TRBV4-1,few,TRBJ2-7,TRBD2,TGCGCCAGCAGCCCCGGACTAGCGGGGAGGGACGAGCAGTACTTC,CASSPGLAGRDEQYF
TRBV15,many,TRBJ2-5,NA,TGTGCCACCAGCACGGGACTTCTTTACCAAGAGACCCAGTACTTC,CATSTGLLYQETQYF
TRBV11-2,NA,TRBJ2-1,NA,TGTGCCAGCAGCTTAGGGCACTACAATGAGCAGTTCTTC,CASSLGHYNEQFF
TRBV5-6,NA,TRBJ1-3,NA,TGTGCCAGCAGCCCTCGTTTCCCCTACTCTGGAAACACCATATATTTT,CASSPRFPYSGNTIYF
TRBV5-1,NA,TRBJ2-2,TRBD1,TGCGCCAGCAGCTATTGGACAGGTACCACCGGGGAGCTGTTTTTT,CASSYWTGTTGELFF
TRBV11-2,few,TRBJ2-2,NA,TGTGCCAGCAGCTACGGGACAAGAGCGAACACCGGGGAGCTGTTTTTT,CASSYGTRANTGELFF
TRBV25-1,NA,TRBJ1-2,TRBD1,TGTGCCAGCGAAGGAGGGGGCGGGGGCTACACCTTC,CASEGGGGGYTF
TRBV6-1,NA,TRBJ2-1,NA,TGTGCCAGCAGTGAACGCGGGGTAGCCTACAATGAGCAGTTCTTC,CASSERGVAYNEQFF
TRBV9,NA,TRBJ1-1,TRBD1,TGTGCCAGCAGCGTAGCTACGGGACAGGGGGACACTGAAGCTTTCTTT,CASSVATGQGDTEAFF
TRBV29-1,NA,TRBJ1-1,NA,TGCAGCGTTGCCTTGCTGGGGACTAACACTGAAGCTTTCTTT,CSVALLGTNTEAFF
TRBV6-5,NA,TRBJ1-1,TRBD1,TGTGCCAGCAGGACAACCCAACAGGGGGGTTCTGAAGCTTTCTTT,CASRTTQQGGSEAFF
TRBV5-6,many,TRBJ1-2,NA,TGTGCCAGCAGCTTGCGGCAGGGGTATGGCTACACCTTC,CASSLRQGYGYTF
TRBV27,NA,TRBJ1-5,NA,TGTGCCAGCAGTTTAAGTACAGGTACTCAGCCCCAGCATTTT,CASSLSTGTQPQHF
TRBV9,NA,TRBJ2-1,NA,TGTGCCAGCAGCGTAGAAATAGTAAACAATGAGCAGTTCTTC,CASSVEIVNNEQFF
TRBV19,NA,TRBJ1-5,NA,TGTGCCAGTAGTATGGGCCGGACCCAGCATTTT,CASSMGRTQHF
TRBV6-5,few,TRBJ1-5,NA,TGTGCCAGCAGTCAATCAGGGGTTCAGCCCCAGCATTTT,CASSQSGVQPQHF
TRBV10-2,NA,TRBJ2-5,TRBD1,TGCGCCAGCAGTGAGCCTGGACAGGGGGGGGAGACCCAGTACTTC,CASSEPGQGGETQYF
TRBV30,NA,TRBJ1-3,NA,TGTGCCTGGAGTCGTACACGGACAGTCTCTGGAAACACCATATATTTT,CAWSRTRTVSGNTIYF
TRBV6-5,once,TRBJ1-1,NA,TGTGCCAGCAGTTACTCTAACCGGGGTACTGAAGCTTTCTTT,CASSYSNRGTEAFF
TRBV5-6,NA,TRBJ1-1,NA,TGTGCCAGCAGCTTGGCGCGGTTAGAAGCTTTCTTT,CASSLARLEAFF
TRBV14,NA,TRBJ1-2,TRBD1,TGTGCCAGCAGACCCGGGACAGCATATGGCTACACCTTC,CASRPGTAYGYTF
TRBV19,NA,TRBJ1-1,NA,TGTGCCAGTAGTATTAGTCCCAGGGCCACTGAAGCTTTCTTT,CASSISPRATEAFF
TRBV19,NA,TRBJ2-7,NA,TGTGCCAGTAGTATGGCGACAGACAGCTCCTACGAGCAGTACTTC,CASSMATDSSYEQYF
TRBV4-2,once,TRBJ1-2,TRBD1,TGTGCCAGCAGCCCCGGACAGGGGAGTTTCTATGGCTACACCTTC,CASSPGQGSFYGYTF
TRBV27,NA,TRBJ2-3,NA,TGTGCCAGCAGCCTCCTTGGGGGGACAGATACGCAGTATTTT,CASSLLGGTDTQYF
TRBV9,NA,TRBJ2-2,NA,TGTGCCAGCAGCGTCGGACACCGTGGAACCGGGGAGCTGTTTTTT,CASSVGHRGTGELFF
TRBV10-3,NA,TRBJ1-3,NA,TGTGCCATCAGTGACAACAGACAGGAGGTAACTGGAAACACCATATATTTT,CAISDNRQEVTGNTIYF
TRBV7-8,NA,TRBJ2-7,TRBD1,TGTGCCAGCAGCCTCGTAGGACAGGGGTGGTCCTACGAGCAGTACTTC,CASSLVGQGWSYEQYF
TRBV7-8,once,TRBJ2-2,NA,TGTGCCAGCAGCTTAGCGGTCTATTTGTTTACCACCGGGGAGCTGTTTTTT,CASSLAVYLFTTGELFF
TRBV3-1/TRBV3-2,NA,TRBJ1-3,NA,TGTGCCAGCAGCCTACTCGGTGACTCTGGAAACACCATATATTTT,CASSLLGDSGNTIYF
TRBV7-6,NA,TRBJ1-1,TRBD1,TGTGCCAGCAGCTTAGTGGACAGGGGAGGCACTGAAGCTTTCTTT,CASSLVDRGGTEAFF
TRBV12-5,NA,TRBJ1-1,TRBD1,TGTGCTAGTGGCCTATATACAGGGGAGGTCGGGAACACTGAAGCTTTCTTT,CASGLYTGEVGNTEAFF
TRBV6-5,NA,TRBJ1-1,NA,TGTGCCAGCAGGCTTCCGGGGGGCGCTGAAGCTTTCTTT,CASRLPGGAEAFF
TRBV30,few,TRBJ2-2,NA,TGTGCCTGGAGTGTACCAGGGTATAGGGCCGGGGAGCTGTTTTTT,CAWSVPGYRAGELFF
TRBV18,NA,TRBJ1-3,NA,TGTGCCAGCTCACCCCGCGGGGACCTCAATACGGGAAACACCATATATTTT,CASSPRGDLNTGNTIYF
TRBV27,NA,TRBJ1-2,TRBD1,TGTGCCAGCAGCGACAGGGTTAACTATGGCTACACCTTC,CASSDRVNYGYTF
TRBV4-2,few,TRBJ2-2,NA,TGTGCCAGCAGCCAAGGGGCAGGGAACACCGGGGAGCTGTTTTTT,CASSQGAGNTGELFF
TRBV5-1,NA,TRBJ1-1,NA,TGCGCCAGCAGCTTGACCCAGACAAACACTGAAGCTTTCTTT,CASSLTQTNTEAFF
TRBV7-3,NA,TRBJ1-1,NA,TGTGCCAGCAGCTTAGCAGGGTTGAACACTGAAGCTTTCTTT,CASSLAGLNTEAFF
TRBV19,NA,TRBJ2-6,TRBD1,TGTGCCAGTAGTATAGTGGGTTACAGGGGGTTCTTCTCTGGGGCCAACGTCCTGACTTTC,CASSIVGYRGFFSGANVLTF
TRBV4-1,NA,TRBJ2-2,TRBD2,TGCGCCAGCAGCCAAGGCCATAGCGGGGGGGAGCTGTTTTTT,CASSQGHSGGELFF
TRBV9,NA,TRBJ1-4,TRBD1,TGTGCCAGCAGCGTGTACGGGACAGGGGCAGCTAATGAAAAACTGTTTTTT,CASSVYGTGAANEKLFF